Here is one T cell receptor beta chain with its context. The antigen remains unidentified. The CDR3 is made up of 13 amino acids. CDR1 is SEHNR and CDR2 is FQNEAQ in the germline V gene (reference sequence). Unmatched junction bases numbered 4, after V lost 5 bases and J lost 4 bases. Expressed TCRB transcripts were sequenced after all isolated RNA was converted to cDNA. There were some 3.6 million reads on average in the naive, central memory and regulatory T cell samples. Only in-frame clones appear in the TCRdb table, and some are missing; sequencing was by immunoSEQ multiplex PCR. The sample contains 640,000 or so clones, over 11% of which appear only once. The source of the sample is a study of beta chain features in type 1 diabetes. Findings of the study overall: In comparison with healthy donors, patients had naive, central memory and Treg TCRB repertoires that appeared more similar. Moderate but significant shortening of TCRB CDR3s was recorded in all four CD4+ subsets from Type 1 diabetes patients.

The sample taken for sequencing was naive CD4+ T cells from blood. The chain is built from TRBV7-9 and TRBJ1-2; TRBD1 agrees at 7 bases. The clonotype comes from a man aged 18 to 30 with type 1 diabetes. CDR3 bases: TGTGCCAGCAGCACGGGACAGCTCTATGGCTACACCTTC. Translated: CASSTGQLYGYTF.